The entry below describes one TCR beta chain. Its antigen remains unidentified. Nonspecific anti-CD3/anti-CD28 bead stimulation represents the broad CD4+ T cell repertoire. Sorting selected CD4+ T cells upregulating both CD40 ligand and CD69. CD8+ T cells were removed from PBMCs prior to stimulation. These data are taken from a study of persistence of HIV-infected CD4 T cells. Study-level information: Multiple blood draws of up to 180 mL, except a couple of donors with single leukapheresis.

The immunoSEQ assay was version 4, run in survey mode. The repertoire was sequenced with immunoSEQ multiplex PCR; TCRdb's copy has only in-frame clones and lacks some. The sample includes under 55,000 clones, less than 90% of them seen just once. This TCR derives from an adult woman with HIV who was CMV-seropositive. Sample: CD4+ T cells sorted from PBMCs after approximately 19-hour stimulation, taken from a patient who received antiretroviral therapy.

CDR3 residues: CASSYRGAEAFF. DNA for the CDR3: TGTGCCAGCAGTTACCGGGGGGCTGAAGCTTTCTTT. The chain has TRBV6-5 and TRBJ1-1, with D maybe TRBD1 (5 bases). V lost 2 bases, J lost 6 bases, and 7 bases lay in between. Germline CDR1 reads MNHEY; CDR2 reads SVGAGI. This CDR3 is 12 amino acids long.